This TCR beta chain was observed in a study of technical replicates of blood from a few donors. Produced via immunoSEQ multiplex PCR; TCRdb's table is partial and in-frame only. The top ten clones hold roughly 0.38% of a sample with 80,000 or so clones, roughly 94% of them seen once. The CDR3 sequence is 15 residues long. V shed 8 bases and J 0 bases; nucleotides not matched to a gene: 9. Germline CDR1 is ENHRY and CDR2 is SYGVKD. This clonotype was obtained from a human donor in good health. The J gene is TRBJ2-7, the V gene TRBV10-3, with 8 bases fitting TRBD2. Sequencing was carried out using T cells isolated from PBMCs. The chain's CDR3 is CAIRPGLEISYEQYF. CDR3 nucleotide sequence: TGTGCCATCCGACCGGGACTAGAAATCTCCTACGAGCAGTACTTC.